The source of this TCR beta chain is a study of CD8 T cells in ankylosing spondylitis. This clonotype has at least ten counts. Germline CDR1 reads SGHRS; CDR2 reads YFSETQ. The length of the CDR3 is 13 residues. V lost 0 bases and J 5 bases, leaving 9 bases between the germline ends. TCRdb independently ran MiXCR on the 5' RACE reads; one entry per CDR3 protein. This table has 150,000 to 200,000 distinct CDR3 sequences, roughly 12% appearing once. Sequencing was performed on blood, either unsorted or a sorted T cell fraction (not recorded which). V and J are TRBV5-1 and TRBJ2-7; D not resolved. This TCR came from a male donor with ankylosing spondylitis or in good health (not recorded which). The CDR3 loop reads CASSLALAHEQYF. The DNA for the CDR3 is TGCGCCAGCAGCTTGGCTTTGGCTCACGAGCAGTACTTC.